A single sample gave rise to the 26 T cell receptor beta chains below, sequenced in a study of T cell repertoires in urothelial bladder cancer. This table comes from immunoSEQ multiplex PCR, and its TCRdb copy is limited to in-frame clones, with some not included. Of about 13,000 clones in the sample, about 70% are singletons; the top ten hold around 9.5%. Material: tumor-infiltrating cells from bladder cancer. These receptors originate from a human donor with urothelial carcinoma.

The chain joins TRBV12-5 to TRBJ2-5; D is ambiguous. The CDR3 has 14 amino acids. From germline, CDR1 is LGHNT and CDR2 FRNRAP. V was clipped by 4 bases and J by 2 bases, with 11 bases between them. CDR3 DNA sequence: TGTGCTAGTGGTTCCCCCCCCGAGCAAGAGACCCAGTACTTC. This gives the protein CASGSPPEQETQYF.

The rearrangement links TRBV7-8 to TRBJ1-2, with TRBD1 identical over 11 bases. The CDR3 loop spans 17 amino acids. Germline CDR1 SGHVS, CDR2 FQNEAQ. V lost 4 bases and J lost 4; bases outside the gene matches: 11. The CDR3 reads CASSSAGTGGVRYGYTF. In DNA form, the CDR3 reads TGTGCCAGCAGCTCAGCCGGGACAGGGGGTGTTCGCTATGGCTACACCTTC. Using reference TRBV7-8 and TRBJ1-2 for the parts outside the CDR3, the full variable domain is GAGVSQSPRYKVAKRGQDVALRCDPISGHVSLFWYQQALGQGPEFLTYFQNEAQLDKSGLPSDRFFAERPEGSVSTLKIQRTQQEDSAVYLCASSSAGTGGVRYGYTFGSGTRLTVV.

J is TRBJ2-5 and V is TRBV9; 9 positions agree with TRBD2. V dropped 0 bases and J dropped 7; count of bases not matched to a gene: 4. The germline V gene encodes CDR1 SGDLS and CDR2 YYNGEE. The CDR3 totals 14 residues. The CDR3 coding sequence is TGTGCCAGCAGCGTAGTTAGCGGGGGAGGGACCCAGTACTTC. Translation: CASSVVSGGGTQYF.

This clone was seen just once. This chain connects TRBV5-4 to TRBJ1-3, with D perhaps TRBD1 (6 bases). Germline V CDR1 and CDR2: SGHNT, YYREEE (reference sequence). The germline V and J ends were trimmed by 4 bases and 0 bases, with 20 bases remaining between them. CDR3 length: 18 residues. The CDR3 DNA reads as TGTGCCAGCAGCAGGGGGAAGCTGGGGCCGAGCTCTGGAAACACCATATATTTT. Translating it yields CASSRGKLGPSSGNTIYF.

The rearrangement uses TRBV7-2 and TRBJ2-7; a weak D match, TRBD1 (6 bases). The V end lost 5 bases, the J end lost 2 bases, and 16 bases lay between the germline ends. This CDR3 is built from 15 residues. Looked up from germline, CDR1 is SGHTA and CDR2 is FQGNSA. The CDR3, as DNA: TGTGCCAGCAGCCTAGGGACGGACAGCCCCTACGAGCAGTACTTC. The encoded protein is CASSLGTDSPYEQYF.

This chain links TRBV5-6 with TRBJ2-7; D not certain. The CDR3 extends over 13 amino acids. From germline, CDR1 is SGHDT and CDR2 YYEEEE. With 2 bases removed from V and 3 bases from J, the gap between germline ends came to 9 bases. The chain's CDR3 is CASSFETHYEQYV. The CDR3 region has the DNA TGTGCCAGCAGCTTTGAGACACACTACGAGCAGTACGTC.

The V gene is TRBV5-4, the J gene TRBJ2-2, with 7 bases fitting TRBD2. J gave up 3 bases and V 3 bases, and 2 bases lay outside the gene matches. This CDR3 comprises 14 residues. Germline CDR1 reads SGHNT; CDR2 reads YYREEE (reference sequence). CDR3 nucleotides: TGTGCCAGCAGCTCGGGGGGAGACACCGGGGAGCTGTTTTTT. It encodes CASSSGGDTGELFF. Filled out from reference TRBV5-4 and TRBJ2-2, the complete variable domain reads ETGVTQSPTHLIKTRGQQVTLRCSSQSGHNTVSWYQQALGQGPQFIFQYYREEENGRGNFPPRFSGLQFPNYSSELNVNALELDDSALYLCASSSGGDTGELFFGEGSRLTVL.

This clone is a singleton in its sample. V usage is TRBV4-3 and J usage is TRBJ1-4, with no clear D. V shed 0 bases and J shed 4 bases, with 6 bases lying between them. The CDR3 sequence is 14 residues long. From germline, CDR1 is LGHNA and CDR2 YSLEER. The DNA for the CDR3 is TGCGCCAGCAGCCAAGAACGAAATAATGAAAAACTGTTTTTT. The encoded protein is CASSQERNNEKLFF.

This clone turned up a few times. The V gene is TRBV9, the J gene TRBJ2-1, with 8 bases aligning to TRBD2. V dropped 0 bases and J dropped 1; count of bases not matched to a gene: 3. This CDR3 region has 16 residues. CDR1 and CDR2 (germline): SGDLS, YYNGEE. DNA of the CDR3: TGTGCCAGCAGCGTAGACGGGGGGGCTTCCTACAATGAGCAGTTCTTC. This codes for CASSVDGGASYNEQFF.

This clone has just a few counts. The V call is TRBV29-1, the J call TRBJ1-1; 8 nucleotides agree with TRBD1. The CDR3 sequence is 15 residues long. Germline-derived CDR1 and CDR2 are SQVTM and ANQGSEA. The V gene end was trimmed by 6 bases and the J gene end by 7 bases; junction bases not matched to a gene: 16. The CDR3 protein is CSVVTGQGGLFEAFF. CDR3 sequence (DNA): TGCAGCGTGGTCACCGGACAGGGCGGATTATTTGAAGCTTTCTTT.

The rearrangement uses TRBV4-1 and TRBJ1-2, with unresolved D. V lost 1 base, J lost 4 bases, and 7 bases lay in between. This CDR3 region has 13 residues. The germline V gene encodes CDR1 MGHRA and CDR2 YSYEKL. The CDR3 reads CASSQGGSYGYTF. CDR3 nucleotide sequence: TGCGCCAGCAGCCAAGGAGGCTCCTATGGCTACACCTTC.

The chain has TRBV7-2 and TRBJ1-6; D is undetermined. Trimming removed 7 bases at V and 9 bases at J, with 19 bases between. The germline CDR1 and CDR2 sequences are SGHTA and FQGNSA. The CDR3 has 15 residues. CDR3 protein: CASTLGIQVGSPLHF. As DNA, the CDR3 is TGTGCCAGCACCTTGGGCATCCAAGTTGGTTCACCCCTCCACTTT.

This chain links TRBV9 with TRBJ2-5; 15 bases line up with TRBD2. From germline, CDR1 is SGDLS and CDR2 YYNGEE. CDR3 length: 21 residues. J gave up 1 base and V 0 bases, and 13 bases lay outside the gene matches. The CDR3 region is CASSVAGAGGLAGGFQETQYF. The CDR3 coding sequence is TGTGCCAGCAGCGTAGCTGGGGCCGGGGGACTAGCGGGGGGCTTCCAAGAGACCCAGTACTTC.

V and J are TRBV7-8 and TRBJ2-1; 8 positions match TRBD2. Trimming cost V 4 bases and J 7 bases; bases outside gene matches: 12. The CDR3 extends over 16 amino acids. CDR1 and CDR2 (germline): SGHVS, FQNEAQ. Written as DNA, the CDR3 is TGTGCCAGCAGCTCTGGGGGGAGCGGGGGATCAAATGAGCAGTTCTTC. As protein: CASSSGGSGGSNEQFF. Full variable domain (missing parts from reference TRBV7-8 and TRBJ2-1): GAGVSQSPRYKVAKRGQDVALRCDPISGHVSLFWYQQALGQGPEFLTYFQNEAQLDKSGLPSDRFFAERPEGSVSTLKIQRTQQEDSAVYLCASSSGGSGGSNEQFFGPGTRLTVL.

The chain recombines TRBV5-6 with TRBJ2-2, with D unresolved. Between the trimmed V and J ends, which lost 6 bases and 1 base, there was a span of 7 bases. CDR1 and CDR2 from the germline V gene are SGHDT and YYEEEE. There are 13 residues in the CDR3. CDR3 bases: TGTGCCAGCATCTACAGGAACACCGGGGAGCTGTTTTTT. Its translation: CASIYRNTGELFF.

The V gene is TRBV5-1, the J gene TRBJ1-2, with 7 bases aligning to TRBD1. Germline loops: CDR1 SGHRS, CDR2 YFSETQ. The CDR3 runs to 15 residues. Trimming at V came to 0 bases and at J to 6 bases, leaving 8 bases not matched to a gene. The CDR3 sequence is CASSLATRQGDGYTF. CDR3 nucleotide sequence: TGCGCCAGCAGCTTGGCCACTCGACAGGGTGATGGCTACACCTTC.

V is TRBV7-7 and J is TRBJ2-5; 8 bases map to TRBD1. Germline V gene data show CDR1 as SSHAT and CDR2 as FNYEAQ (reference sequence). The CDR3 runs to 16 residues. With V trimmed by 5 bases and J by 1 base, 9 bases remained unmatched. The chain's CDR3 is CASSPNSGTGQETQYF. CDR3 coding DNA: TGTGCCAGCAGCCCAAACTCAGGGACAGGCCAAGAGACCCAGTACTTC.

The V call is TRBV6-6, the J call TRBJ1-6; D gene unclear. The CDR3 consists of 16 residues. Germline V gene sequence: CDR1 MNHNY, CDR2 SVGAGI (reference sequence). Trimming shortened V by 6 bases and J by 0 bases, and 12 bases separated the two germline ends. This chain's CDR3 is CASSPTESSYNSPLHF. In DNA form, the CDR3 reads TGTGCCAGCAGCCCGACCGAGAGCTCCTATAATTCACCCCTCCACTTT.

This chain connects TRBV5-1 to TRBJ1-4; D unresolved. V was pared by 0 bases and J by 5 bases, with 11 bases between. The CDR3 is made up of 15 amino acids. CDR1 and CDR2 from the germline V gene are SGHRS and YFSETQ. The CDR3 protein is CASSLGWAKNEKLFF. The CDR3 DNA sequence: TGCGCCAGCAGCTTGGGGTGGGCCAAAAATGAAAAACTGTTTTTT.

This chain links TRBV6-6 with TRBJ1-4; 7 bases fit TRBD1. V lost 5 bases and J lost 8; bases outside the gene matches: 8. The germline gives CDR1 MNHNY, CDR2 SVGAGI (reference sequence). This CDR3 has 14 residues. In nucleotides, the CDR3 is TGTGCCAGCAGTCTAGACACGACAGGGGAAAAACTGTTTTTT. It codes for CASSLDTTGEKLFF.

The table lists this clone with a count of one. V is TRBV11-2 and J is TRBJ2-4, with 7 bases lining up with TRBD1. Germline CDR1 and CDR2: SGHAT and FQNNGV. Unmatched junction bases numbered 8, after V lost 3 bases and J lost 3 bases. This CDR3 has 16 amino acids. The CDR3 sequence is CASSFYVGDSKNIQYF. DNA of the CDR3: TGTGCCAGCAGCTTTTATGTTGGGGACAGCAAAAACATTCAGTACTTC.

The V and J genes are TRBV7-2 and TRBJ1-4, with D tentatively TRBD1 (5 bases). Germline V gene lookup returns CDR1 SGHTA and CDR2 FQGNSA. This CDR3 region has 15 residues. Trimming stripped 2 bases from V and 6 bases from J, with 13 bases between. CDR3 DNA: TGTGCCAGCAGCTTATCCCAGGGAGGGCATGAAAAACTGTTTTTT. Amino acid sequence: CASSLSQGGHEKLFF.

The chain has TRBV29-1 and TRBJ1-5; D gene ambiguous. CDR1 SQVTM and CDR2 ANQGSEA come from the germline V gene. The CDR3 sequence is 13 residues long. Deletions cut 4 bases from V and 8 bases from J, with 15 bases between. This CDR3 reads CSVVRIAGEPQHF. For the CDR3, the DNA is TGCAGCGTTGTACGCATCGCTGGAGAGCCCCAGCATTTT.

Written as DNA, the CDR3 is TGCAGCGTTGAAGAGGGGCCGGGCACTGAAGCTTTCTTT. This codes for CSVEEGPGTEAFF. The rearrangement links TRBV29-1 to TRBJ1-1, with TRBD1 as a possible D gene (5 bases). There are 13 residues in the CDR3. From germline, CDR1 is SQVTM and CDR2 ANQGSEA. The V end was cut by 0 bases, the J end by 4 bases, with 9 bases between.

The chain has TRBV5-1 and TRBJ2-2, with a tentative D call TRBD2 (5 bases). V was pared by 0 bases and J by 5 bases, with 11 bases between. Germline lookup yields CDR1 SGHRS and CDR2 YFSETQ. This CDR3 spans 15 amino acids. The CDR3 loop reads CASSLGSGVTGELFF. In DNA, the CDR3 is TGCGCCAGCAGCTTGGGGTCCGGGGTGACCGGGGAGCTGTTTTTT.

As concerns this clone: A much larger clone differs by one base, so this may be a read error. V gene TRBV4-2 combines with J gene TRBJ1-5; no firm D call. V was trimmed by 1 base and J by 4 bases, leaving 5 bases between them. Germline values: CDR1 LGHNA, CDR2 YNFKEQ. CDR3 length equals 13 residues. The CDR3 protein is CASSQGPNQPQHF. In DNA form, the CDR3 reads TGTGCCAGCAGCCAAGGTCCGAATCAGCCCCAGCATTTT.